This is a list of T cell receptor beta chains from one sample in a study of blood T cell repertoires in COVID-19. The data were produced by immunoSEQ multiplex PCR, yet TCRdb's version contains in-frame clones alone and is incomplete. The data contain about 230,000 clones, approximately 90% of them singletons. Sequenced sample: peripheral blood. The receptors were sampled from a woman in her late teens or twenties who had recovered from COVID-19. Each CDR3 is given with its conserved first and last residue. Each record gives: D gene, V gene, CDR3 length, J gene, clone size, CDR3 DNA, CDR3 protein. A D gene is named only where the DNA matches it firmly. Clone size is not always given. Where it is, it says once, few, many or a class for expanded clones.

-,TRBV5-1,13,TRBJ2-5,-,TGCGCCAGCAGCTTGAACCTCGGGGAGACCCAGTACTTC,CASSLNLGETQYF
TRBD2,TRBV6-4,12,TRBJ2-1,few,TGTGCCAGCAGGGAGACTAGCGATGAGCAGTTCTTC,CASRETSDEQFF
-,TRBV18,16,TRBJ2-3,-,TGTGCCAGCTCACCGGATGGGGGGAGCGGCACAGATACGCAGTATTTT,CASSPDGGSGTDTQYF
TRBD1,TRBV30,13,TRBJ2-1,-,TGTGCCGGGCGGGGACAGGGCTCCAATGAGCAGTTCTTC,CAGRGQGSNEQFF
-,TRBV27,14,TRBJ2-3,-,TGTGCCAGCAGTTTAGGCTCGGGACTTCGAACGCAGTATTTT,CASSLGSGLRTQYF
-,TRBV30,13,TRBJ2-7,-,TGTGCCTGGAGCCCTCGGCTTAAGCGCGAGCAGTACTTC,CAWSPRLKREQYF
-,TRBV7-2,15,TRBJ2-4,-,TGTGCCAGCAGCTCAGGGGGCCTAGCGGAAAACATTCAGTACTTC,CASSSGGLAENIQYF
TRBD1,TRBV7-6,18,TRBJ2-2,-,TGTGCCAGCAGCTTAAGAACAGGGGGCGTCTCCTACACCGGGGAGCTGTTTTTT,CASSLRTGGVSYTGELFF
TRBD1,TRBV12-3/TRBV12-4,13,TRBJ1-5,few,TGTGCCAGCAGGCAGGGGGCAAGGCAGCCCCAGCATTTT,CASRQGARQPQHF
TRBD1,TRBV28,15,TRBJ1-4,-,TGTGCCAGCGGACCCCAGGGGGCAACTAATGAAAAACTGTTTTTT,CASGPQGATNEKLFF
TRBD2,TRBV19,15,TRBJ2-1,few,TGTGCCAGTAGTACCACCGGGACTAGCTACAATGAGCAGTTCTTC,CASSTTGTSYNEQFF
-,TRBV7-9,13,TRBJ2-7,once,TGTGCCAGCAGCTTCGAGGACTACTACGAGCAGTACTTC,CASSFEDYYEQYF
TRBD2,TRBV13,16,TRBJ2-7,-,TGTGCCAGCAGCTCATCAAGCGGGAAGGTAATCTACGAGCAGTACTTC,CASSSSSGKVIYEQYF